A single sample is the source of the 20 T cell receptor beta chains below, sequenced in a study of neurological immune-mediated disorders. One entry per CDR3 protein, called by TCRdb with MiXCR from the 5' RACE reads. The sample shows some 70,000 distinct CDR3 sequences, 3.5% to 5% of them seen only once. The sample consisted of PBMCs. Every receptor here comes from a young man with multiple sclerosis.

J is TRBJ2-1 and V is TRBV11-2; 11 nucleotides align to TRBD2. V trimming: 5 bases; J trimming: 9 bases; junction bases outside the gene matches: 15. CDR1 and CDR2 from the germline V gene are SGHAT and FQNNGV. This CDR3 region has 17 residues. CDR3: CASSRRDIAGGRSEQFF. The CDR3 DNA reads as TGTGCCAGCAGCCGACGAGACATAGCGGGGGGGCGGAGTGAGCAGTTCTTC.

This clonotype was seen repeatedly, ten times or more. V is TRBV5-6 and J is TRBJ2-7; D may be TRBD1 (6 bases). The CDR3 length is 12 residues. Germline values: CDR1 SGHDT, CDR2 YYEEEE. Trimming removed 2 bases at V and 13 bases at J, with 16 bases between. The CDR3 loop is CASSLLYREYYF. DNA of the CDR3: TGTGCCAGCAGCTTATTGTACAGGGAATATTACTTC.

This clonotype came up a few times. The V and J genes are TRBV5-1 and TRBJ1-1; a weak D match, TRBD1 (5 bases). This CDR3 has 14 residues. The germline V and J ends were trimmed by 2 bases and 1 base, with 9 bases remaining between them. Germline CDR1 SGHRS, CDR2 YFSETQ. This chain's CDR3 is CASSLMTENTEAFF. The CDR3 nucleotides read TGCGCCAGCAGCTTAATGACAGAGAACACTGAAGCTTTCTTT.

This clonotype has a count of ten or more. The V gene is TRBV4-1, the J gene TRBJ2-7, with 11 bases lining up with TRBD2. V lost 6 bases to trimming and J lost 4 bases; unmatched junction nucleotides: 8. CDR3 length equals 15 residues. Germline CDR1 is MGHRA and CDR2 is YSYEKL. Here the CDR3 reads CASSRPTSGDYEQYF. The CDR3 DNA reads as TGCGCCAGCAGTCGCCCGACTAGCGGGGATTACGAGCAGTACTTC.

This clonotype was seen at least ten times. The rearrangement joins TRBV5-1 to TRBJ1-1; possible D gene TRBD1, 6 bases. The V and J ends lost 1 base and 0 bases respectively, with 10 bases between them. CDR3 length equals 15 residues. Per the germline V gene, CDR1 is SGHRS and CDR2 is YFSETQ. CDR3 region: CASSLRQGMNTEAFF. The CDR3 DNA reads TGCGCCAGCAGCTTGAGGCAGGGGATGAACACTGAAGCTTTCTTT.

This clonotype was counted between two and nine times. V is TRBV20-1 and J is TRBJ1-2; D remains unclear. CDR1 DFQATT and CDR2 SNEGSKA come from the germline V gene (reference sequence). The CDR3 is 8 amino acids. The V end lost 4 bases, the J end lost 8 bases, and 2 bases lay between the germline ends. CDR3 DNA: TGCAGTGCTATGGGCTACACCTTC. Its protein product is CSAMGYTF.

Only a few counts were recorded for this clonotype. This rearrangement joins TRBV4-1 to TRBJ2-3, with D possibly TRBD2 on 5 matching bases. The germline CDR1 and CDR2 sequences are MGHRA and YSYEKL. Trimming stripped 0 bases from V and 4 bases from J, with 8 bases between. The CDR3 extends over 14 amino acids. CDR3 DNA sequence: TGCGCCAGCAGCCAAGAGGGAGCCTCAGATACGCAGTATTTT. This gives the protein CASSQEGASDTQYF.

In its sample, this clonotype was seen many times. The junction departs from germline at one end; a sequencing error may be responsible. The chain carries TRBV7-6 and TRBJ1-5, with D perhaps TRBD1 (5 bases). CDR1 SGHVS and CDR2 FNYEAQ come from the germline V gene. The CDR3 loop spans 17 amino acids. Here the CDR3 DNA reads TGTGCCAGCAGCTTAGGGGACGGACGCGGACTGAGTCAGCCCCAGAATTTT. Protein: CASSLGDGRGLSQPQNF.

Details on this clonotype: This may come from a read error, since a much larger clone is one base off. V and J are TRBV20-1 and TRBJ1-1; no reliable D call. This CDR3 contains 11 residues. In germline, CDR1 is DFQATT, CDR2 SNEGSKA (reference sequence). The germline V and J ends were trimmed by 7 bases and 8 bases, with 14 bases remaining between them. CDR3 in DNA: TGCAGTGTTCTTCCATTATGGGAAGCTTTCTTT. Translated, it gives CSVLPLWEAFF.

This clonotype was detected a few times. The chain combines TRBV12-3 or TRBV12-4 with TRBJ1-5; a weak D match, TRBD1 (5 bases). CDR3 size: 13 residues. V gave up 7 bases and J gave up 6 bases, with 13 bases separating them. CDR3 DNA: TGTGCCAGCAAAACTAGGGGAGGTCAGCCCCAGCATTTT. It specifies CASKTRGGQPQHF.

This clonotype was observed a handful of times. In DNA form, the CDR3 reads TGTGCCAGCAGCGCCCTTGGCGGGGTCGGCTACACCTTC. Translated: CASSALGGVGYTF. The gene calls are TRBV9 and TRBJ1-2; D remains ambiguous. Trimming cost V 3 bases and J 8 bases, with 14 bases left between them. This CDR3 contains 13 residues. Germline V lookup: CDR1 SGDLS, CDR2 YYNGEE.

This clonotype was seen ten or more times. V usage is TRBV10-3 and J usage is TRBJ1-2; D is ambiguous. Per the germline V gene, CDR1 is ENHRY and CDR2 is SYGVKD. V was cut by 4 bases and J by 2 bases, with 11 bases left in between. The CDR3 has 14 residues. CDR3 coding DNA: TGTGCCATCAGTGTCCGACGTAGAAACTATGGCTACACCTTC. It yields the protein CAISVRRRNYGYTF.

This clonotype was counted many times. The chain joins TRBV6-5 to TRBJ1-1, with D maybe TRBD1 (6 bases). V shed 8 bases and J shed 1 base, with 11 bases lying between them. This CDR3 spans 13 amino acids. Germline loops: CDR1 MNHEY, CDR2 SVGAGI. CDR3: CASSGHRNTEAFF. DNA for the CDR3: TGTGCCAGCTCGGGACACCGGAACACTGAAGCTTTCTTT.

CDR3 region: CASSLGGATDTQYF. In DNA, the CDR3 is TGTGCCAGCAGCTTGGGGGGAGCGACAGATACGCAGTATTTT. The chain combines TRBV5-5 with TRBJ2-3; D may be TRBD2 (5 bases). V lost 0 bases to trimming and J lost 3 bases, with 8 bases between them. The CDR3 covers 14 residues. Germline V gene sequence: CDR1 SGHKS, CDR2 YYEKEE (reference sequence).

Ten or more counts support this clonotype. The gene calls are TRBV10-3 and TRBJ2-7, with D perhaps matching TRBD1 or TRBD2 (8 bases each). The CDR3 runs 18 residues. V dropped 2 bases and J dropped 2 bases, with 22 bases sitting between them. CDR1 is ENHRY and CDR2 is SYGVKD in the germline V gene. Written as DNA, the CDR3 is TGTGCCATCAGTGAGGCAGGGGGCTTGCGGGGGGTTACCTACGAGCAGTACTTC. Translation gives CAISEAGGLRGVTYEQYF.

This clonotype was seen repeatedly, ten times or more. V is TRBV7-3 and J is TRBJ2-5, with 8 positions matching TRBD1. The V and J ends lost 2 bases and 4 bases, in that order; junction bases with no gene match: 6. The CDR3 is made up of 15 amino acids. In germline, CDR1 is SGHTA, CDR2 FQGTGA. CDR3 sequence: CASSLVTGGGETQYF. Written as DNA, the CDR3 is TGTGCCAGCAGCTTAGTCACAGGGGGTGGAGAGACCCAGTACTTC.

This clonotype has ten or more counts. The chain combines TRBV5-6 with TRBJ2-5; unclear D gene. Germline-derived CDR1 and CDR2 are SGHDT and YYEEEE. V lost 0 bases, J lost 5 bases, and 8 bases lay in between. This CDR3 has 13 residues. CDR3 residues: CASSLANGETQYF. The CDR3 coding sequence is TGTGCCAGCAGCTTGGCAAACGGGGAGACCCAGTACTTC.

This clonotype was found many times. The J gene is TRBJ2-7, the V gene TRBV20-1; D unclear. Germline-derived CDR1 and CDR2 are DFQATT and SNEGSKA (reference sequence). This CDR3 spans 14 amino acids. Trimming stripped 3 bases from V and 2 bases from J, with 14 bases between. The CDR3 protein is CSASLPNIPYEQYF. The CDR3 DNA follows: TGCAGTGCTAGTCTACCGAATATCCCCTACGAGCAGTACTTC.

This clonotype came up many times. V and J are TRBV6-2 or TRBV6-3 and TRBJ2-5, with 10 nucleotides matching TRBD2. Germline-derived CDR1 and CDR2 are MNHEY and SVGEGT. V shed 2 bases and J 0 bases; nucleotides not matched to a gene: 12. This CDR3 is built from 19 residues. CDR3 in amino acids: CASSYKAGGPSWYQETQYF. In nucleotides, the CDR3 is TGTGCCAGCAGTTACAAAGCGGGGGGGCCCTCTTGGTACCAAGAGACCCAGTACTTC.

This clonotype was detected many times. The chain joins TRBV20-1 to TRBJ2-3; 8 bases are a match to TRBD2. Trimming at V came to 1 base and at J to 1 base, leaving 1 base not matched to a gene. The CDR3 contains 14 residues. CDR1 is DFQATT and CDR2 is SNEGSKA in the germline V gene (reference sequence). The CDR3, as DNA: TGCAGTGCTAGAGTCGGGGGGGGCACAGATACGCAGTATTTT. Amino acids: CSARVGGGTDTQYF.